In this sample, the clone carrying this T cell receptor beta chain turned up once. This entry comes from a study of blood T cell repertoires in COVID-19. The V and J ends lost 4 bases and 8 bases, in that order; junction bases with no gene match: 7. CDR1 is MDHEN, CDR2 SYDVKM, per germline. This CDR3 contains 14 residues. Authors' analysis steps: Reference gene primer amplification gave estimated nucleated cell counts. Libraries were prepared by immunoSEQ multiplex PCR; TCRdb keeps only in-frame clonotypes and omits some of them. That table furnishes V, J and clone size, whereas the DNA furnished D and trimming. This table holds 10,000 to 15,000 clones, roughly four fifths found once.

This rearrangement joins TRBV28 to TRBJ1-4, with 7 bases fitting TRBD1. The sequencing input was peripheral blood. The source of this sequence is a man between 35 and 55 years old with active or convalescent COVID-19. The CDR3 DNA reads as TGTGCCAGCAGTTCGACAGGGACGGGAGAAAAACTGTTTTTT. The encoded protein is CASSSTGTGEKLFF.